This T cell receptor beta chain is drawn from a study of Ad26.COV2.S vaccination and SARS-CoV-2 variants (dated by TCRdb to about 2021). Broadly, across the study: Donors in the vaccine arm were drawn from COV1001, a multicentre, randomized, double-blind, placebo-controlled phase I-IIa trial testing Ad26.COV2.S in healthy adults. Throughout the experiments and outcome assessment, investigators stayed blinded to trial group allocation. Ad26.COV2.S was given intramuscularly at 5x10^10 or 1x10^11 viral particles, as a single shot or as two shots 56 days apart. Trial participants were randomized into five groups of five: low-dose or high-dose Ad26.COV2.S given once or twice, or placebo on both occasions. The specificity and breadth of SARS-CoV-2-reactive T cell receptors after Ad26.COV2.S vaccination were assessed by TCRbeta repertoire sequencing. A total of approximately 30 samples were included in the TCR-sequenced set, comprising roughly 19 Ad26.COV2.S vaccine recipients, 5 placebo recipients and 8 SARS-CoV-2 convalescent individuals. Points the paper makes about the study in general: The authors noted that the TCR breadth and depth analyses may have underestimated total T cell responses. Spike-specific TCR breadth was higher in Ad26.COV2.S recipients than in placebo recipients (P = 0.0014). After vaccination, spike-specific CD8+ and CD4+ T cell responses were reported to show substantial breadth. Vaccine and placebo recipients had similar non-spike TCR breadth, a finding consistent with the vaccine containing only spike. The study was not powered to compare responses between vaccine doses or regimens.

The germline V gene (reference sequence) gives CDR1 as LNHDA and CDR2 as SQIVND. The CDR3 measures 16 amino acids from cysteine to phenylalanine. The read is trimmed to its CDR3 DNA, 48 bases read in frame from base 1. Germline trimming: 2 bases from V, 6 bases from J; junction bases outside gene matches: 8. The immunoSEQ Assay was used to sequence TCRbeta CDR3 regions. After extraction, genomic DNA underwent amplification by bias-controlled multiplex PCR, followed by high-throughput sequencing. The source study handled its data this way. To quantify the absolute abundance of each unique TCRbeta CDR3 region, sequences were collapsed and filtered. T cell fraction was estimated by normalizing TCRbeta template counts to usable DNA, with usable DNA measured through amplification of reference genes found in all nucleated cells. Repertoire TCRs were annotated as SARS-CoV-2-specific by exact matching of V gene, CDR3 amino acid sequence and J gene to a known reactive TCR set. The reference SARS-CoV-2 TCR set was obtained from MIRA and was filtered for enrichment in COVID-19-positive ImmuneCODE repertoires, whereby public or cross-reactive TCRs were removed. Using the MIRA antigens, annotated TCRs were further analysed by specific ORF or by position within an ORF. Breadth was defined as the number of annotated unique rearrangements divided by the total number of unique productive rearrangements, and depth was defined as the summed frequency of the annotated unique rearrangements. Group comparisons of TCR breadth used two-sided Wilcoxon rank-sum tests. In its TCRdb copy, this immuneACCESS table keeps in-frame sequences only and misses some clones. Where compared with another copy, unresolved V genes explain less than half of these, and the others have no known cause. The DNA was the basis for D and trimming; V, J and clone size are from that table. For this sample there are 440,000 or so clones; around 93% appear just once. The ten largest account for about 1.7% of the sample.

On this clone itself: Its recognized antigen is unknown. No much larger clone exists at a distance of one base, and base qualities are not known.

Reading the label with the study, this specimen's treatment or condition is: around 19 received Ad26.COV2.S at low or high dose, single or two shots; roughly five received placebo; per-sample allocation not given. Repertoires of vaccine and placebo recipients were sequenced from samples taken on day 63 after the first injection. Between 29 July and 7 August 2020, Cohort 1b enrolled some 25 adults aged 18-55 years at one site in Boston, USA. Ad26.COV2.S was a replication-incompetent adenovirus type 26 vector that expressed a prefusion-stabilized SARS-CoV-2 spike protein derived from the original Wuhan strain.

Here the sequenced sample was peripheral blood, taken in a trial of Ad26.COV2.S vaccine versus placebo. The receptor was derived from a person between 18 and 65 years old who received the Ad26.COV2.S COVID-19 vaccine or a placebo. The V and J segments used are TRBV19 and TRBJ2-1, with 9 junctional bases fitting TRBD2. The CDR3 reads CASSIYRGGAGNEQFF. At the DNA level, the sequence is TGTGCCAGTAGTATATATCGCGGGGGGGCGGGCAATGAGCAGTTCTTC.